The following is a TCR beta chain sequence with its context. The source of the sample is a study of blood T cell repertoires in COVID-19. At the level of the study: COVID-19 samples collected from the United States, Italy and Spain covered acute and convalescent phases. PBMCs, B-cell-depleted T cells, or T cells were the source of the cDNA or gDNA that made up the material.

Trimming removed 6 bases from V and 6 bases from J, with 15 bases in between. The CDR3 runs 13 residues. Germline V lookup: CDR1 SQVTM, CDR2 ANQGSEA. In the original processing: Reference gene primer amplification gave nucleated cell count estimates. Profiled with immunoSEQ multiplex PCR; TCRdb holds only in-frame clones, not every one. Clone size and V and J calls were adopted from that table, with D and trimming inferred from the DNA. The sample yields more than 95,000 clones, 87% seen once. This TCR was recovered from a man in his fifties or sixties with acute or convalescent COVID-19. Sample: peripheral blood. The genes are TRBV29-1 and TRBJ1-5; weak D call: TRBD1 (5 bases). The CDR3: CSVALGQGQPQHF. Written as DNA, the CDR3 is TGCAGCGTCGCCCTAGGGCAGGGTCAGCCCCAGCATTTT.